This TCR beta chain was documented in a study of identical twins (dated by TCRdb to 2016 to 2017). About the study as a whole: The study deep-sequenced TCR alpha and beta repertoires from monozygotic twins, unrelated adults of various ages and cord blood to test whether fetal clonotypes persist. To rule out contamination, replicate twin experiments were performed at different times with different library preparation protocols. What the work shows at the level of the full study, not this receptor alone: Recombination models systematically underestimated out-of-frame TCR alpha sharing in monozygotic twins but agreed with sharing between unrelated individuals. The excess sharing between twins in beta out-of-frame sequences was weaker because fewer shared sequences reduced the signal-to-noise ratio. Compared with coincidental sharing between unrelated individuals, an excess of low generation-probability sequences was observed among out-of-frame TCR alpha sequences shared between twins. Zero-insertion analyses could be partly confounded by invariant T cells such as MAIT and iNKT, although diverse VJ usage argued against such confounding for most clonotypes. Fewer insertions were carried by abundant cord blood beta clonotypes, a similar but weaker trend appeared in young adult naive repertoires, and no such trend appeared in memory repertoires. Conclusions relied on cross-sectional statistical analysis, since the same donors could not be followed over many years.

Every donor in the study was a healthy Caucasian. Three pairs of female monozygotic twins, all aged about 18 to 30 years, made up the twin cohort. RNA for TCR libraries was isolated from peripheral blood mononuclear cells. V is shortened by 10 bases, J by 0 bases, and the region joining them spans 13 bases. CDR1 and CDR2 were assigned from the germline V gene as MDHEN and SYDVKM. The CDR3 spans 14 residues, from the cysteine through the phenylalanine. The only DNA kept is the CDR3, 42 bases in frame from the first base. Libraries were made using 5' RACE. The instrument was an Illumina HiSeq 2000. Template switching introduced a universal primer binding site; the final cDNA contained a unique molecular identifier, enabling accurate counting of TCR cDNA molecules. First-strand cDNA for TCR alpha and beta chains was synthesized from specific primers in the conserved constant-segment region. To control for contamination, every cDNA library was double barcoded, receiving both a SMART-Mk sample barcode and Illumina barcodes. TruSeq adapter sequences, together with Illumina sample barcodes, were added in two successive PCR steps. The Illumina HiSeq platform was used with custom primers to sequence TCR alpha and beta cDNA libraries. The original pipeline was this. Unique molecular identifiers were extracted from raw reads with MiGEC, and CDR3 positions were determined with MiXCR. For each individual, recombination models were inferred using an EM algorithm with the repgenHMM and IGoR tools. The analysis of shared clonotypes was done with the tcR package in R, with sharing normalized by the product of cloneset sizes. To study raw recombination without the effects of thymic and clonal selection, out-of-frame nonproductive sequences were analyzed. The public sequencing data were trimmed at Q25 with fastp and processed into clonotypes with MiXCR by TCRdb, which kept only in-frame beta chains. Each CDR3 protein gets just one entry, which takes the most common genes and DNA from the rows behind it. The V and J calls and clone size are TCRdb's, not the authors'. Within this sample are about 570,000 distinct CDR3 sequences, with approximately 9.6% of them counted one time only. The ten biggest clones cover around 3.1% of the sample.

Remarks on this clonotype: Its recognized antigen is unknown. Base qualities were left out, and no much larger clone turns up one base away.

This sample also belongs to another study, concerning yellow fever vaccine responses in identical twins. From that second study: The authors reported that the T cell response to vaccination in identical twins appeared partly convergent and partly personalized. In identical twins, the study followed T cell clones that responded to the vaccine with precision.

The receptor was derived from a woman aged 18-35 years in good health. The material sequenced was PBMCs. The V and J segments used are TRBV28 and TRBJ1-3; there is no confident call for the D gene. The CDR3 here reads CATRDTSSGNTIYF. The nucleotide sequence is TGTGCCACCCGGGATACAAGCTCTGGAAACACCATATATTTT.